A selection of T cell receptor beta chains follows, all from one sample in a study of blood T cell repertoires in COVID-19. Libraries were prepared by immunoSEQ multiplex PCR; TCRdb keeps only in-frame clonotypes and omits some of them. The sample yields some 350,000 clones, more than 75% seen once. The sequenced material came from peripheral blood. These receptors came from a human donor in a cohort sampled during active COVID-19. The CDR3 runs from the conserved cysteine through the conserved F or W. Each record gives: clone size, J gene, D gene, V gene, CDR3 DNA, CDR3 protein. A D gene is named only where the DNA matches it firmly. Part of the rows lack a size; the others show once, few, many or a class for expanded clones.

.,TRBJ2-2,.,TRBV5-1,TGCGCCAGCAGCTTGGAATCCCCTGCACGGGGCACCGGGGAGCTGTTTTTT,CASSLESPARGTGELFF
.,TRBJ2-2,TRBD2,TRBV13,TGTGCCAGCAGCTTAAGCGGGGGGGCCGGAATAGGATGGACCGGGGAGCTGTTTTTT,CASSLSGGAGIGWTGELFF
.,TRBJ1-4,TRBD1,TRBV27,TGTGCCAGCAGTCTAAGGACAGGGGGCATTGAAAAACTGTTTTTT,CASSLRTGGIEKLFF
once,TRBJ1-5,TRBD1,TRBV27,TGTGCCAGCAGTTTAGGGACAGGAAGAAATCAGCCCCAGCATTTT,CASSLGTGRNQPQHF
few,TRBJ2-5,TRBD1,TRBV6-6,TGTGCCAGCAGGGACTCCGGGACAGGGGAAGAGACCCAGTACTTC,CASRDSGTGEETQYF
.,TRBJ1-2,.,TRBV14,TGTGCCAGCAGCCAAGATCAGGCCACTAACTATGGCTACACCTTC,CASSQDQATNYGYTF
.,TRBJ2-4,TRBD1,TRBV18,TGTGCCAGCTCACCCACTGGGACAGTCACAGCCAAAAACATTCAGTACTTC,CASSPTGTVTAKNIQYF
.,TRBJ1-1,.,TRBV6-5,TGTGCCAGCAGGGAGTCCCACACTGAAGCTTTCTTT,CASRESHTEAFF
.,TRBJ1-1,TRBD1,TRBV28,TGTGCCAGCAGATCAGGGGGCACTGAAGCTTTCTTT,CASRSGGTEAFF
.,TRBJ1-3,.,TRBV18,TGTGCCAGCTCACCAATCGAGCTTCCACCTGGAAACACCATATATTTT,CASSPIELPPGNTIYF
.,TRBJ1-4,.,TRBV7-2,TGTGCCAGCAGCTTAACAGGAGGGGCCGAAAAACTGTTTTTT,CASSLTGGAEKLFF
.,TRBJ2-5,.,TRBV10-1,TGCGCCAGCAGTGAGTCTAGACAGGAGCTAGGAGACCAGTACTTC,CASSESRQELGDQYF
.,TRBJ2-1,TRBD2,TRBV3-1/TRBV3-2,TGTGCCAGCAGCCAAGACAGTGCGGGGGGGCGCAATGAGCAGTTCTTC,CASSQDSAGGRNEQFF
few,TRBJ1-1,.,TRBV3-1/TRBV3-2,TGTGCCAGCAGCCAAGTGGCTGCCAGGGACACTGAAGCTTTCTTT,CASSQVAARDTEAFF
.,TRBJ2-3,.,TRBV11-2,TGTGCCAGCAGCTTCCAGACAGGAAACACAGATACGCAGTATTTT,CASSFQTGNTDTQYF
.,TRBJ2-1,.,TRBV19,TGTGCCAGTAACCTTAGGGGGGGGAACTCCTACAATGAGCAGTTCTTC,CASNLRGGNSYNEQFF
.,TRBJ1-1,.,TRBV5-1,TGCGCCAGCAGCCCTCCCAAAACCGGGTTTTTTTTGAACACTGAAGCTTTCTTT,CASSPPKTGFFLNTEAFF
.,TRBJ1-2,TRBD1,TRBV5-1,TGCGCCAGCAGCTTGGACCCCACAGGGGGCAGAAGCTATGGCTACACCTTC,CASSLDPTGGRSYGYTF
.,TRBJ1-5,.,TRBV7-2,TGTGCCAGCAGCTCCGCTCGGGGGGGCAATCAGCCCCAGCATTTT,CASSSARGGNQPQHF
.,TRBJ2-7,TRBD2,TRBV3-1/TRBV3-2,TGTGCCAGCAGCCCTGGACTAGGTGGGCCCTACGAGCAGTACTTC,CASSPGLGGPYEQYF
once,TRBJ1-1,.,TRBV2,TGTGCCAGCAGTGACAGGGAGAACACTGAAGCTTTCTTT,CASSDRENTEAFF
.,TRBJ2-1,TRBD1,TRBV2,TGTGCCAGCAGTGCGACAGGGGAGTCAAGCAATGAGCAGTTCTTC,CASSATGESSNEQFF
.,TRBJ1-2,.,TRBV5-6,TGTGCCAGCAGCACCCCTCCCGCTAGACCCAGTAACTATGGCTACACCTTC,CASSTPPARPSNYGYTF
.,TRBJ1-1,.,TRBV4-1,TGCGCCAGCAGCCAAGGGCCCGCTCGCACTGAAGCTTTCTTT,CASSQGPARTEAFF
once,TRBJ2-7,TRBD1,TRBV11-2,TGTGCCAGCAGCTCCTACAGGGGGAAAATACTCCACGAGCAGTACTTC,CASSSYRGKILHEQYF
.,TRBJ2-1,TRBD1,TRBV13,TGTGCCAGCAGCTTGGGGACAGGGGGAATCAATGAGCAGTTCTTC,CASSLGTGGINEQFF
.,TRBJ1-3,TRBD1,TRBV9,TGTGCCAGCAGCGCCCAGGGGGCGACGGGAAACACCATATATTTT,CASSAQGATGNTIYF
.,TRBJ1-5,.,TRBV28,TGTGCCAGCGTGCTGGGGGGGGACGGTAGGGGTCAGCCCCAGCATTTT,CASVLGGDGRGQPQHF
many,TRBJ2-1,TRBD2,TRBV5-4,TGTGCCAGCAGCTTGGCCTTCGCGGGGGTGTACAATGAGCAGTTCTTC,CASSLAFAGVYNEQFF
.,TRBJ2-5,TRBD2,TRBV4-2,TGTGCCAGCAGCCCAAGCGAGCGGGAGGATCGAGAGACCCAGTACTTC,CASSPSEREDRETQYF
few,TRBJ2-7,.,TRBV6-5,TGTGCCACCGCGGACTACGAGCAGTACTTC,CATADYEQYF
.,TRBJ2-7,TRBD1,TRBV20-1,TGCAGTGCTAGTCCCCCCTATGACAGGGTAGAAGGCGAGCAGTACTTC,CSASPPYDRVEGEQYF
.,TRBJ2-7,.,TRBV19,TGTGCCAGTAGTCCGCGGGCAGGAGAATACGAGCAGTACTTC,CASSPRAGEYEQYF
.,TRBJ1-6,.,TRBV5-5,TGTGCCAGCAGCTTGGCCGTCAGGGCTGGTTCACCCCTCCACTTT,CASSLAVRAGSPLHF
.,TRBJ2-1,TRBD2,TRBV6-4,TGTGCCAGCAGTGAGCGGCCTAGCGGGGGTAGCCTACAGGGGCAGTTCTTC,CASSERPSGGSLQGQFF
.,TRBJ2-7,.,TRBV5-6,TGTGCCAGCAGCGCCGGGACTGCAGTCTACGAGCAGTACTTC,CASSAGTAVYEQYF
.,TRBJ2-1,.,TRBV5-8,TGTGCCAGCAGCTCTCTTGTGGCCGTCGGGGGTGAGCAGTTCTTC,CASSSLVAVGGEQFF
.,TRBJ1-2,TRBD1,TRBV2,TGTGCCAGCATGTACGGGGCTGTCACGGGACAGCCCTATGGCTACACCTTC,CASMYGAVTGQPYGYTF
.,TRBJ1-5,TRBD1,TRBV3-1/TRBV3-2,TGTGCCAGCAGCCAAGTCGCAGGGGGCTTTCCACAGCCCCAGCATTTT,CASSQVAGGFPQPQHF
.,TRBJ2-5,.,TRBV3-1/TRBV3-2,TGTGCCAGCAGCCAAGATATGGGACACCTCCCAGGGAAGACCCAGTACTTC,CASSQDMGHLPGKTQYF
.,TRBJ1-4,.,TRBV19,TGTGCCAGTAGTAGAGACAGTCGCGAAAAACTGTTTTTT,CASSRDSREKLFF
.,TRBJ1-1,TRBD1,TRBV18,TGTGCCAGCTCCCCGATCGGACAACAGGGGAGTGAAGCTTTCTTT,CASSPIGQQGSEAFF
.,TRBJ2-7,.,TRBV20-1,TGCAGTGCCCGACAGGCGGAGCAGTACTTC,CSARQAEQYF
.,TRBJ1-6,.,TRBV4-1,TGCGCCAGCAGCCAAGTTGACAGAAATAATTCACCCCTCCACTTT,CASSQVDRNNSPLHF
.,TRBJ1-5,TRBD1,TRBV5-1,TGCGCCAGCAGCTTGGGGACAGGGGGCGAAGTCGATCAGCCCCAGCATTTT,CASSLGTGGEVDQPQHF
.,TRBJ2-1,TRBD2,TRBV10-3,TGTGCCATCAGTGACGGGGGGTCCTACAATGAGCAGTTCTTC,CAISDGGSYNEQFF
.,TRBJ2-2,.,TRBV4-1,TGCGCCAGCAGCCCTCACTACTACTTCGGGGGTCGGACCGGGGAGCTGTTTTTT,CASSPHYYFGGRTGELFF
.,TRBJ1-2,.,TRBV30,TGTGCCTGGAGTCGGGAACGCGGCTACACCTTC,CAWSRERGYTF
.,TRBJ2-1,TRBD2,TRBV11-2,TGTGCCAGCAGCCCGAACAAGGGACTAGCGACAGGGGAGCAGTTCTTC,CASSPNKGLATGEQFF
.,TRBJ2-5,TRBD2,TRBV7-3,TGTGCCAGCGCCCCGGAAGCGGGGCAAGAGACCCAGTACTTC,CASAPEAGQETQYF
.,TRBJ2-1,.,TRBV6-5,TGTGCCAGCAGTTCACACTGGACAATCAATGAGCAGTTCTTC,CASSSHWTINEQFF
.,TRBJ2-5,TRBD2,TRBV7-9,TGTGCCAGCAGCTTATCGGGACTAGTCTATATCCGGACCATTGAGACCCAGTACTTC,CASSLSGLVYIRTIETQYF
.,TRBJ2-1,TRBD2,TRBV18,TGTGCCAGCTCACTGAGACTAGCGGGAGAAGATGAGCAGTTCTTC,CASSLRLAGEDEQFF
few,TRBJ1-1,.,TRBV7-9,TGTGCCAGCAGCTTCAGGCAGACGAACACTGAAGCTTTCTTT,CASSFRQTNTEAFF
.,TRBJ1-5,TRBD1,TRBV6-5,TGTGCCAGCACCAGAGAAGGACAGGGACTTTGGCCCCAGCATTTT,CASTREGQGLWPQHF
.,TRBJ2-1,TRBD2,TRBV2,TGTGCCAGCAGTGAAGCGGCTAGCGGGAACAATGAGCAGTTCTTC,CASSEAASGNNEQFF
.,TRBJ1-4,TRBD1,TRBV4-1,TGCGCCAGCAGCACAGGGGATTCGGATGAAAAACTGTTTTTT,CASSTGDSDEKLFF
.,TRBJ1-5,.,TRBV5-1,TGCGCCAGCACCCGGGAGGGCAATCAGCCCCAGCATTTT,CASTREGNQPQHF
few,TRBJ1-2,TRBD1,TRBV5-1,TGCGCCAGCAGCTTGGATCCCCGACAGGGGGGCTATGGCTACACCTTC,CASSLDPRQGGYGYTF
.,TRBJ2-5,TRBD2,TRBV7-9,TGTGCCAGCACCAAAGCGGGGGGGGGTGAGACCCAGTACTTC,CASTKAGGGETQYF